One and the same sample provided the 22 T cell receptor beta chains below, sequenced in a study of graft-versus-host responses after intestinal transplantation. This table comes from immunoSEQ multiplex PCR, and its TCRdb copy is limited to in-frame clones, with some not included. The sample lists about 8,000 clones; about three quarters were seen once. Intraepithelial lymphocytes and lamina propria lymphocytes were released through processing of graft tissue. Material: ileum tissue, obtained approximately 220 days after intestinal transplant. Receptors were obtained from a human patient who received an intestinal transplant, so some T cells may come from the graft donor.

The rearrangement joins TRBV9 to TRBJ2-3; D gene ambiguous. CDR1 is SGDLS and CDR2 is YYNGEE in the germline V gene. The CDR3 covers 13 residues. With 4 bases removed from V and 6 bases from J, the gap between germline ends came to 12 bases. The CDR3 loop is CASSFLVSDTQYF. CDR3 in DNA: TGTGCCAGCAGCTTCTTAGTCTCCGATACGCAGTATTTT.

The chain has TRBV19 and TRBJ2-3, with TRBD1 matching over 8 bases. The CDR3 is made up of 15 amino acids. The germline V gene has CDR1 LNHDA and CDR2 SQIVND (reference sequence). V dropped 5 bases and J dropped 0; count of bases not matched to a gene: 4. The CDR3 loop reads CASSATGGSTDTQYF. CDR3 sequence (DNA): TGTGCCAGTAGTGCCACAGGGGGGAGCACAGATACGCAGTATTTT.

The CDR3 coding sequence is TGTGCCAGCGGTGCCACAGGGGGGATTGAAAAACTGTTTTTT. Translating it yields CASGATGGIEKLFF. J is TRBJ1-4 and V is TRBV6-5; the match to TRBD1 covers 8 bases. Germline assignment: CDR1 MNHEY and CDR2 SVGAGI. This CDR3 has 14 amino acids. The V segment lost 8 bases and the J segment 7 bases; nucleotides outside the gene matches: 9.

The V and J genes are TRBV11-2 and TRBJ1-2; D is unclear. With 1 base removed from V and 2 bases from J, the gap between germline ends came to 11 bases. The CDR3 contains 15 residues. Germline assignment: CDR1 SGHAT and CDR2 FQNNGV. CDR3 nucleotide sequence: TGTGCCAGCAGCTTAGGTCCGGGTAGGAACTATGGCTACACCTTC. It codes for CASSLGPGRNYGYTF.

This chain uses TRBV4-1 with TRBJ2-1, with no clear D. V lost 1 base, J lost 7 bases, and 5 bases lay in between. The CDR3 consists of 12 residues. Germline V gives CDR1 MGHRA, CDR2 YSYEKL. CDR3 bases: TGCGCCAGCAGCCAAGTCCGTAATGAGCAGTTCTTC. Translation gives CASSQVRNEQFF.

A few counts support this clone. The CDR3 loop reads CASSPLSPPSGTQYF. The CDR3 DNA follows: TGTGCCAGCAGTCCCCTTTCCCCCCCTAGTGGGACCCAGTACTTC. The rearrangement joins TRBV27 to TRBJ2-5; D gene uncertain. Germline CDR1 reads MNHEY; CDR2 reads SMNVEV (reference sequence). Between the trimmed V and J ends, which lost 5 bases and 7 bases, there was a span of 20 bases. This CDR3 contains 15 residues.

The rearrangement uses TRBV11-2 and TRBJ1-2; D is undetermined. Germline lookup yields CDR1 SGHAT and CDR2 FQNNGV. The CDR3 extends over 14 amino acids. V lost 5 bases, J lost 1 base, and 11 bases lay in between. The CDR3 spells CASSPLGLNYGYTF. The CDR3 DNA reads as TGTGCCAGCAGCCCGCTGGGCCTTAACTATGGCTACACCTTC.

This chain uses TRBV6-1 with TRBJ2-5, with 8 bases aligning to TRBD1. Germline CDR1 and CDR2: MNHNS and SASEGT. Trimming removed 4 bases from V and 6 bases from J; junction bases left unmatched: 10. The CDR3 is 15 amino acids. CDR3 in DNA: TGTGCCAGCAGTGTTGGAGACAGGGGAAAGAAGACCCAGTACTTC. This codes for CASSVGDRGKKTQYF.

This rearrangement joins TRBV6-5 to TRBJ1-2; 8 positions agree with TRBD1. Unmatched junction bases numbered 1, after V lost 6 bases and J lost 4 bases. The germline V gene has CDR1 MNHEY and CDR2 SVGAGI. CDR3 length: 12 residues. The CDR3 nucleotides are TGTGCCAGCAGGGGACAGGTCTATGGCTACACCTTC. Its translation is CASRGQVYGYTF.

The chain is built from TRBV4-2 and TRBJ2-7; 9 bases are shared with TRBD1. V was clipped by 1 base and J by 3 bases; unmatched bases: 4. CDR1 LGHNA and CDR2 YNFKEQ come from the germline V gene. The CDR3 sequence is 15 residues long. CDR3 DNA: TGTGCCAGCAGCCAAGCGGGACAGGGTAACTACGAGCAGTACTTC. Its protein is CASSQAGQGNYEQYF.

The chain recombines TRBV7-9 with TRBJ2-5, with a tentative D call TRBD2 (8 bases). The V gene's germline CDR1 is SEHNR and CDR2 FQNEAQ (reference sequence). This CDR3 is 14 amino acids long. With 5 bases removed from V and 5 bases from J, the gap between germline ends came to 15 bases. The CDR3 here is CASSLGQREETQYF. CDR3 sequence (DNA): TGTGCCAGCAGCCTGGGACAGCGGGAGGAGACCCAGTACTTC.

The chain carries TRBV12-2 and TRBJ2-5; TRBD2 reflects the table's D call only, with no check against the DNA. The tail of the sequence fits TRBJ2-7 better, so the J call may be wrong. TRBV12-2 is a pseudogene. This CDR3 comprises 18 residues. CDR3 in DNA: TGTGCAAGTCGCTTACGGGAGAGTGGACGGACCCCCTCCTACGAGCAGTACTTC. This encodes CASRLRESGRTPSYEQYF.

The gene calls are TRBV7-7 and TRBJ2-7, with D possibly being TRBD2 (6 bases). Per germline, CDR1 SSHAT and CDR2 FNYEAQ (reference sequence). The V end lost 1 base, the J end lost 5 bases, and 15 bases lay between the germline ends. This CDR3 is 15 amino acids long. The CDR3, as DNA: TGTGCCAGCAGCTTAGACCTGGAGGGAGTCAACGAGCAGTACTTC. Residues: CASSLDLEGVNEQYF.

J is TRBJ2-5 and V is TRBV9; possible D gene TRBD2, 6 bases. This CDR3 has 15 amino acids. Germline V gene data show CDR1 as SGDLS and CDR2 as YYNGEE. Trimming cost V 4 bases and J 1 base, with 14 bases left between them. The CDR3 protein is CASSPHGTGQETQYF. DNA of the CDR3: TGTGCCAGCAGCCCACACGGGACTGGCCAAGAGACCCAGTACTTC.

V usage is TRBV9 and J usage is TRBJ2-7, with TRBD2 identical over 10 bases. V trimming: 10 bases; J trimming: 5 bases; junction bases outside the gene matches: 6. The CDR3 is 12 amino acids. CDR1 SGDLS and CDR2 YYNGEE come from the germline V gene. The CDR3 reads CAGKRGGNEQYF. CDR3 sequence (DNA): TGTGCCGGGAAGCGGGGGGGCAACGAGCAGTACTTC.

V usage is TRBV13 and J usage is TRBJ1-2; 8 bases map to TRBD1. The CDR3 runs to 15 residues. Germline V gene lookup returns CDR1 PRHDT and CDR2 FYEKMQ (reference sequence). V lost 3 bases, J lost 4 bases, and 7 bases stayed unmatched. CDR3 in DNA: TGTGCCAGCAGCTTCGGACAGGGCGGGGTCTATGGCTACACCTTC. Protein sequence: CASSFGQGGVYGYTF.

This clone was detected a few times. This chain links TRBV6-6 with TRBJ2-7; D possibly corresponds to TRBD2 (6 bases). The CDR3 contains 14 residues. Germline V gene lookup returns CDR1 MNHNY and CDR2 SVGAGI (reference sequence). V shed 8 bases and J shed 4 bases, with 18 bases lying between them. The CDR3 here is CASGYGGRPYEQYF. The CDR3, as DNA: TGTGCCAGCGGATACGGGGGACGCCCTTACGAGCAGTACTTC.

This chain joins TRBV7-9 and TRBJ1-3; TRBD1 matches 8 bases. The germline V gene encodes CDR1 SEHNR and CDR2 FQNEAQ (reference sequence). V lost 0 bases, J lost 4 bases, and 2 bases stayed unmatched. The CDR3 has 15 amino acids. The CDR3: CASSLAGTGGNTIYF. CDR3 coding DNA: TGTGCCAGCAGCTTAGCCGGGACAGGAGGAAACACCATATATTTT. The variable domain in full, completed from reference TRBV7-9 and TRBJ1-3, reads DTGVSQNPRHKITKRGQNVTFRCDPISEHNRLYWYRQTLGQGPEFLTYFQNEAQLEKSRLLSDRFSAERPKGSFSTLEIQRTEQGDSAMYLCASSLAGTGGNTIYFGEGSWLTVV.

A word on this clone: Its ends do not fully match the called genes, so a read error is possible. The chain employs TRBV7-2 and TRBJ2-7; D gene unclear. The CDR3 has 13 amino acids. The germline CDR1 and CDR2 sequences are SGHTA and FQGNSA. CDR3 loop: CASSLRESFEQYF. The DNA for the CDR3 is TGTGCCAGCAGCTTGCGCGAGTCCTTCGAGCAGTACTTC.

This chain joins TRBV19 and TRBJ1-6; 10 bases are a match to TRBD1. This CDR3 is built from 12 residues. The germline CDR1 and CDR2 sequences are LNHDA and SQIVND (reference sequence). V lost 10 bases to trimming and J lost 9 bases; unmatched junction nucleotides: 3. CDR3 region: CATGDRGSPLHF. CDR3 DNA: TGTGCCACAGGGGACAGGGGTTCACCCCTCCACTTT.

This chain links TRBV2 with TRBJ2-2; 11 bases align to TRBD2. After removal of 6 bases from V and 5 bases from J, the junction contained 5 bases not matched to a gene. This CDR3 comprises 15 residues. Per the germline V gene, CDR1 is SNHLY and CDR2 is FYNNEI. The chain's CDR3 is CASSPSGRWTGELFF. CDR3 in DNA: TGTGCCAGCAGCCCTAGCGGGAGGTGGACCGGGGAGCTGTTTTTT.

This clone was recorded a few times. This chain connects TRBV19 to TRBJ1-2, with TRBD1 as a possible D gene (6 bases). CDR3 length: 16 residues. Germline assignment: CDR1 LNHDA and CDR2 SQIVND (reference sequence). V was trimmed by 0 bases and J by 4 bases, leaving 15 bases between them. The CDR3, as DNA: TGTGCCAGTAGTATAGATCCGCGGGGGCGAGGCTATGGCTACACCTTC. It yields the protein CASSIDPRGRGYGYTF.